A single sample gave rise to the 32 T cell receptor beta chains below, sequenced in a study of control samples from healthy donors and cancer patients. Using immunoSEQ multiplex PCR, the repertoire was profiled, and TCRdb retains in-frame clones only, with some absent. The table has some 150,000 clones, just over 90% seen once. The sample taken for sequencing was blood. The receptors originated from a woman aged 55-69 years in good health.

The chain has TRBV27 and TRBJ1-6; D is unclear. The CDR3 runs 13 residues. The germline V and J ends were trimmed by 2 bases and 9 bases, with 8 bases remaining between them. The germline V gene encodes CDR1 MNHEY and CDR2 SMNVEV (reference sequence). The CDR3 bases are TGTGCCAGCAGTTTAGGCTGGCGTTCACCCCTCCACTTT. This gives the protein CASSLGWRSPLHF.

This clone appeared once. The chain recombines TRBV11-2 with TRBJ1-2; perhaps TRBD1 as D (5 bases). V shed 4 bases and J shed 8 bases, with 14 bases lying between them. CDR1 SGHAT and CDR2 FQNNGV come from the germline V gene. This CDR3 contains 13 residues. As DNA, the CDR3 is TGTGCCAGCAGCTGGGGGGAGACTGGGGGCTACACCTTC. Protein: CASSWGETGGYTF.

The V and J genes are TRBV7-2 and TRBJ1-1, with D unresolved. V lost 0 bases, J lost 5 bases, and 7 bases lay in between. Germline-derived CDR1 and CDR2 are SGHTA and FQGNSA. There are 13 residues in the CDR3. Here the CDR3 reads CASSLAWQTEAFF. The CDR3 DNA reads TGTGCCAGCAGCTTAGCTTGGCAGACTGAAGCTTTCTTT.

V gene TRBV4-3 combines with J gene TRBJ1-4; D is undetermined. The V and J ends lost 0 bases and 0 bases respectively, with 8 bases between them. The CDR3 contains 16 residues. Looked up from germline, CDR1 is LGHNA and CDR2 is YSLEER. CDR3 protein: CASSQEPHATNEKLFF. The CDR3 DNA sequence: TGCGCCAGCAGCCAAGAACCACATGCAACTAATGAAAAACTGTTTTTT.

The chain carries TRBV19 and TRBJ1-4; D perhaps matches TRBD1 (5 bases). This CDR3 spans 17 amino acids. From germline, CDR1 is LNHDA and CDR2 SQIVND (reference sequence). The germline V and J ends were trimmed by 3 bases and 0 bases, with 14 bases remaining between them. The CDR3 DNA reads as TGTGCCAGTAGTATCCTTGGGGGAACCGCAACTAATGAAAAACTGTTTTTT. Its protein product is CASSILGGTATNEKLFF.

CDR3 nucleotides: TGTGCCAGCAGTCTCAACAGTGGAATTCAAGCTTTCTTT. Protein sequence: CASSLNSGIQAFF. The rearrangement links TRBV27 to TRBJ1-1; D is ambiguous. The germline gives CDR1 MNHEY, CDR2 SMNVEV (reference sequence). The V and J ends lost 5 bases and 9 bases respectively, with 16 bases between them. CDR3 length equals 13 residues.

This chain joins TRBV5-1 and TRBJ1-2; D gene uncertain. The length of the CDR3 is 17 residues. Germline-derived CDR1 and CDR2 are SGHRS and YFSETQ. V lost 0 bases to trimming and J lost 2 bases, with 17 bases between them. The CDR3: CASSLVVGGRSNYGYTF. The CDR3 nucleotides read TGCGCCAGCAGCTTGGTGGTTGGTGGCAGATCAAACTATGGCTACACCTTC.

The genes are TRBV2 and TRBJ2-5; TRBD2 might be the D (6 bases). Germline V gene lookup returns CDR1 SNHLY and CDR2 FYNNEI. This CDR3 region has 17 residues. Between the trimmed V and J ends, which lost 5 bases and 1 base, there was a span of 20 bases. The CDR3 region is CASSSPGVAAVQETQYF. The DNA of the CDR3 is TGTGCCAGCAGTTCCCCGGGAGTTGCGGCGGTCCAAGAGACCCAGTACTTC. Complete variable domain (other parts from reference TRBV2 and TRBJ2-5): EPEVTQTPSHQVTQMGQEVILRCVPISNHLYFYWYRQILGQKVEFLVSFYNNEISEKSEIFDDQFSVERPDGSNFTLKIRSTKLEDSAMYFCASSSPGVAAVQETQYFGPGTRLLVL.

This chain joins TRBV7-2 and TRBJ2-3, with unresolved D. Trimming shortened V by 2 bases and J by 4 bases, and 7 bases separated the two germline ends. Germline assignment: CDR1 SGHTA and CDR2 FQGNSA. This CDR3 region has 13 residues. The CDR3 spells CASSLNAADTQYF. Here the CDR3 DNA reads TGTGCCAGCAGCTTAAATGCCGCAGATACGCAGTATTTT.

The J gene is TRBJ2-3, the V gene TRBV5-6; D is uncertain. CDR1 SGHDT and CDR2 YYEEEE come from the germline V gene. Trimming removed 3 bases at V and 0 bases at J, with 23 bases between. CDR3 length: 19 residues. The CDR3 here is CASSSLTNGWQASTDTQYF. Written as DNA, the CDR3 is TGTGCCAGCAGCTCCCTTACGAACGGGTGGCAAGCTAGCACAGATACGCAGTATTTT.

The rearrangement joins TRBV12-3 or TRBV12-4 to TRBJ2-5, with D perhaps TRBD1 or TRBD2 (5 bases each). The CDR3 loop spans 13 amino acids. The germline V and J ends were trimmed by 8 bases and 2 bases, with 12 bases remaining between them. The CDR3 is CASYTGRQETQYF. The CDR3 nucleotides read TGTGCCAGCTATACGGGGCGACAAGAGACCCAGTACTTC.

This chain links TRBV2 with TRBJ1-6; TRBD1 might be the D (6 bases). The CDR3 is 15 residues long. V lost 8 bases and J lost 10, with 21 bases in between. Germline V gene lookup returns CDR1 SNHLY and CDR2 FYNNEI. The CDR3 here is CASLRTGGAGSPLHF. The CDR3, as DNA: TGTGCCAGCCTCAGAACCGGGGGCGCAGGATCACCCCTCCACTTT.

The chain has TRBV12-5 and TRBJ2-3, with a possible D match to TRBD1 (6 bases). This CDR3 has 14 residues. The V gene lost 3 bases and the J gene lost 3 bases, with 10 bases spanning the gap. CDR1 is LGHNT, CDR2 FRNRAP, per germline. The CDR3 DNA reads as TGTGCTAGTGGTTTTAAAGGGGGTACAGATACGCAGTATTTT. It specifies CASGFKGGTDTQYF.

As regards this clone: Additional DNA sequences in this sample encode the identical CDR3. The V gene is TRBV10-3, the J gene TRBJ2-2; tentative D call: TRBD2 (6 bases). CDR3 length: 13 amino acids. In germline, CDR1 is ENHRY, CDR2 SYGVKD. With 7 bases removed from V and 6 bases from J, the gap between germline ends came to 12 bases. CDR3 sequence: CAINAGISGELFF. CDR3 in DNA: TGTGCCATCAATGCGGGGATTTCCGGGGAGCTGTTTTTT.

The rearrangement uses TRBV5-1 and TRBJ2-1, with 16 bases fitting TRBD2. Per germline, CDR1 SGHRS and CDR2 YFSETQ. The CDR3 extends over 21 amino acids. V lost 6 bases, J lost 1 base, and 16 bases stayed unmatched. CDR3 amino acids: CASTSPPGLAGGKTSYNEQFF. DNA of the CDR3: TGCGCCAGCACCTCCCCACCGGGACTAGCGGGGGGGAAAACTTCCTACAATGAGCAGTTCTTC.

The V call is TRBV12-2, the J call TRBJ2-1; the table gives TRBD1 as D, unverified against the DNA. TRBV12-2 is a pseudogene segment. This CDR3 spans 16 amino acids. The CDR3 loop reads CASRGSLGQPYNEQFF. As DNA, the CDR3 is TGTGCAAGTCGCGGGTCCCTGGGACAGCCATACAATGAGCAGTTCTTC.

This rearrangement joins TRBV21-1 to TRBJ2-5; no check of the table's D call, TRBD2, against the DNA was made. TRBV21-1 is marked as a pseudogene. This CDR3 spans 17 amino acids. CDR3 amino acids: CASSKAPGGSGDETQYF. DNA for the CDR3: TGTGCCAGCAGCAAAGCCCCCGGAGGTAGCGGGGATGAGACCCAGTACTTC.

The gene calls are TRBV6-1 and TRBJ1-5; the D gene is possibly TRBD1 (6 bases). Deletions cut 4 bases from V and 0 bases from J, with 22 bases between. Germline assignment: CDR1 MNHNS and CDR2 SASEGT. This CDR3 is 19 amino acids long. The CDR3 is CASSGSWGGNGNSNQPQHF. CDR3 DNA sequence: TGTGCCAGCAGTGGAAGCTGGGGGGGCAATGGGAATAGCAATCAGCCCCAGCATTTT.

The chain carries TRBV2 and TRBJ2-1; 8 bases are a match to TRBD2. The germline V gene has CDR1 SNHLY and CDR2 FYNNEI. J lost 6 bases, V lost 6 bases, and 7 bases had no gene match. CDR3 length: 14 residues. This CDR3 is CASRESGGGNEQFF. CDR3 nucleotides: TGTGCCAGCAGGGAAAGCGGGGGTGGCAATGAGCAGTTCTTC.

The V and J genes are TRBV3-1 (or the pseudogene TRBV3-2) and TRBJ1-2; D remains ambiguous. Germline V gene sequence: CDR1 LGHDT, CDR2 YNNKEL (reference sequence). The CDR3 is made up of 14 amino acids. V was cut by 3 bases and J by 4 bases, with 12 bases left in between. CDR3 bases: TGTGCCAGCAGCCAGACACCGGAAGGCTATGGCTACACCTTC. It yields the protein CASSQTPEGYGYTF.

This chain uses TRBV4-3 with TRBJ2-1; TRBD2 matches at 7 bases. The germline V gene has CDR1 LGHNA and CDR2 YSLEER. The CDR3 runs to 16 residues. Unmatched junction bases numbered 6, after V lost 0 bases and J lost 4 bases. The CDR3 bases are TGCGCCAGCAGCCAAGATCTCGCGGGAGAATACAATGAGCAGTTCTTC. It specifies CASSQDLAGEYNEQFF.

The J gene is TRBJ2-7, the V gene TRBV10-3; a possible D gene is TRBD1 (7 bases). Trimming shortened V by 10 bases and J by 6 bases, and 19 bases separated the two germline ends. Germline CDR1 ENHRY, CDR2 SYGVKD. The CDR3 is 13 residues long. The CDR3, as DNA: TGTGCCAGCAAAGAACAGGGGACTCTCGAGCAGTACTTC. It encodes CASKEQGTLEQYF.

The chain is built from TRBV3-1 (or the pseudogene TRBV3-2) and TRBJ1-3, with D possibly TRBD1 on 5 matching bases. Germline-derived CDR1 and CDR2 are LGHDT and YNNKEL (reference sequence). V was pared by 1 base and J by 2 bases, with 12 bases between. The CDR3 sequence is 16 residues long. The CDR3 spells CASSQATGGPGNTIYF. The DNA for the CDR3 is TGTGCCAGCAGCCAAGCGACGGGGGGTCCTGGAAACACCATATATTTT.

The chain employs TRBV29-1 and TRBJ1-1; D is unresolved. This CDR3 region has 12 residues. CDR1 is SQVTM, CDR2 ANQGSEA, per germline. V lost 7 bases, J lost 0 bases, and 9 bases lay in between. CDR3 region: CSATEMNTEAFF. DNA of the CDR3: TGCAGCGCTACAGAGATGAACACTGAAGCTTTCTTT.

V gene TRBV12-3 or TRBV12-4 combines with J gene TRBJ2-7; D ambiguous. The V end lost 4 bases, the J end lost 2 bases, and 6 bases lay between the germline ends. CDR3 size: 12 residues. As DNA, the CDR3 is TGTGCCAGCAGTTGGGGAACCTACGAGCAGTACTTC. Its translation is CASSWGTYEQYF.

V and J are TRBV5-8 and TRBJ2-1; D is unresolved. Germline values: CDR1 SGHTS, CDR2 YDEGEE. This CDR3 contains 14 residues. Trimming took off 0 bases at V and 6 bases at J, with 10 bases between the two ends. As DNA, the CDR3 is TGTGCCAGCAGCTTGGGAGCCCATCGCAATGAGCAGTTCTTC. This gives the protein CASSLGAHRNEQFF.

The J gene is TRBJ1-2, the V gene TRBV7-2; 7 positions match TRBD1. The CDR3 runs to 16 residues. The junction had 23 bases not matched to a gene; V was cut back by 11 bases and J by 8 bases. CDR1 and CDR2 (germline): SGHTA, FQGNSA. The CDR3 nucleotides read TGTGCCGGTTCGGCAGGGGGTGTTCCTACCCTTAGAGGCTACACCTTC. It yields the protein CAGSAGGVPTLRGYTF. The variable domain in full, with the rest retrieved from reference TRBV7-2 and TRBJ1-2, is GAGVSQSPSNKVTEKGKDVELRCDPISGHTALYWYRQSLGQGLEFLIYFQGNSAPDKSGLPSDRFSAERTGGSVSTLTIQRTQQEDSAVYLCAGSAGGVPTLRGYTFGSGTRLTVV.

The rearrangement links TRBV5-1 to TRBJ1-1; D gene ambiguous. Germline assignment: CDR1 SGHRS and CDR2 YFSETQ. The CDR3 is made up of 15 amino acids. V shed 0 bases and J shed 0 bases, with 9 bases lying between them. Here the CDR3 reads CASSLGFTVNTEAFF. Here the CDR3 DNA reads TGCGCCAGCAGCTTGGGTTTTACGGTGAACACTGAAGCTTTCTTT.

The gene calls are TRBV5-1 and TRBJ2-3; weak D call: TRBD1 (6 bases). From germline, CDR1 is SGHRS and CDR2 YFSETQ. V lost 4 bases to trimming and J lost 0 bases, with 9 bases between them. CDR3 size: 14 residues. The CDR3 DNA sequence: TGCGCCAGCAGCGGACAGCCAAGCACAGATACGCAGTATTTT. It codes for CASSGQPSTDTQYF.

This clone was seen a single time. V is TRBV2 and J is TRBJ2-7, with no clear D. The CDR3 has 14 amino acids. V lost 3 bases, J lost 2 bases, and 11 bases lay in between. Germline V CDR1 and CDR2: SNHLY, FYNNEI. CDR3 in amino acids: CASSDWTETYEQYF. In nucleotides, the CDR3 is TGTGCCAGCAGTGACTGGACGGAGACCTACGAGCAGTACTTC.

This chain joins TRBV24-1 and TRBJ1-2, with 10 bases that match TRBD1. Germline trimming cut 3 bases from V and 2 bases from J; bases unmatched to any gene: 11. Germline loops: CDR1 KGHDR, CDR2 SFDVKD. CDR3 length equals 18 residues. The chain's CDR3 is CATSDIIDRGRGNYGYTF. The DNA for the CDR3 is TGTGCCACCAGTGATATAATAGACAGGGGGCGAGGGAACTATGGCTACACCTTC.

This chain connects TRBV7-2 to TRBJ1-3; tentative D call: TRBD1 (5 bases). Looked up from germline, CDR1 is SGHTA and CDR2 is FQGNSA. This CDR3 region has 16 residues. The ends were cut back, 2 bases at V and 0 bases at J, with 11 bases in the middle. The CDR3 coding sequence is TGTGCCAGCAGCTTATCAGGGAAAGGCTCTGGAAACACCATATATTTT. Translating gives CASSLSGKGSGNTIYF.